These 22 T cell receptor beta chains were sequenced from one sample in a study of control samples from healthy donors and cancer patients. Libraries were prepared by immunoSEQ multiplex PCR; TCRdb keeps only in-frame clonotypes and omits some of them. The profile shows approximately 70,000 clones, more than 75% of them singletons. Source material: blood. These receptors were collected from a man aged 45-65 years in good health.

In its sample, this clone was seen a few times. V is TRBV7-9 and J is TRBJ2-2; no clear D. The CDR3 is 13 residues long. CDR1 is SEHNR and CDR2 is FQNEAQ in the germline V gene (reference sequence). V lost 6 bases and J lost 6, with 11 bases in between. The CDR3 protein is CASSYRSSGELFF. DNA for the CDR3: TGTGCCAGCAGTTACCGTAGTTCCGGGGAGCTGTTTTTT.

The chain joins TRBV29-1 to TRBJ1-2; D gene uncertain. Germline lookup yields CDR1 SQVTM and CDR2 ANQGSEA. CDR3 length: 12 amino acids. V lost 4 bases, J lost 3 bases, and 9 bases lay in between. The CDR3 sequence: CSVGNRDYGYTF. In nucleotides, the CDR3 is TGCAGCGTTGGAAACCGGGACTATGGCTACACCTTC.

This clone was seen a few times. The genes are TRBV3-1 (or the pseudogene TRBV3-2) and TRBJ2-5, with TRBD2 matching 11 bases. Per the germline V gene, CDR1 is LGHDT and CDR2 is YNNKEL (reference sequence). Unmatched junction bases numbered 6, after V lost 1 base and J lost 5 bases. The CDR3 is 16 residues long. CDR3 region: CASSQAVAGGGETQYF. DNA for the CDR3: TGTGCCAGCAGCCAAGCTGTAGCGGGAGGGGGGGAGACCCAGTACTTC.

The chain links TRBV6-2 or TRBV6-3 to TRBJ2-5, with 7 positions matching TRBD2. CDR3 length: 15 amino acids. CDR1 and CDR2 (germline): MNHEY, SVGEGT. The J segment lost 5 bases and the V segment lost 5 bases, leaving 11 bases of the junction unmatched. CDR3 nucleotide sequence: TGTGCCAGCAGTGGGACTAACCCCCCGCGGGAGACCCAGTACTTC. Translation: CASSGTNPPRETQYF.

CDR3 DNA: TGTGCCAGCTCACTAAGCGGGACCGGGGAGCTGTTTTTT. Protein: CASSLSGTGELFF. The chain has TRBV18 and TRBJ2-2; a possible D gene is TRBD2 (6 bases). In germline, CDR1 is KGHSH, CDR2 LQKENI. The CDR3 consists of 13 residues. V lost 4 bases to trimming and J lost 5 bases, with 8 bases between them. Together with reference TRBV18 and TRBJ2-2, the CDR3 gives the full variable domain: NAGVMQNPRHLVRRRGQEARLRCSPMKGHSHVYWYRQLPEEGLKFMVYLQKENIIDESGMPKERFSAEFPKEGPSILRIQQVVRGDSAAYFCASSLSGTGELFFGEGSRLTVL.

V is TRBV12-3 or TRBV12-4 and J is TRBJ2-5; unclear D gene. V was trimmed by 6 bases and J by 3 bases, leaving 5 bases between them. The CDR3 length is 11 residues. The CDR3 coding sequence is TGTGCCAGCAGCGATGAAGAGACCCAGTACTTC. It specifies CASSDEETQYF.

CDR3 loop: CASSLGDGYNEQFF. As DNA, the CDR3 is TGCGCCAGCAGCTTAGGGGACGGATACAATGAGCAGTTCTTC. The J gene is TRBJ2-1, the V gene TRBV5-1; D assignment may be TRBD1 or TRBD2 (5 bases each). Between the trimmed V and J ends, which lost 2 bases and 4 bases, there was a span of 10 bases. This CDR3 contains 14 residues. Germline lookup yields CDR1 SGHRS and CDR2 YFSETQ.

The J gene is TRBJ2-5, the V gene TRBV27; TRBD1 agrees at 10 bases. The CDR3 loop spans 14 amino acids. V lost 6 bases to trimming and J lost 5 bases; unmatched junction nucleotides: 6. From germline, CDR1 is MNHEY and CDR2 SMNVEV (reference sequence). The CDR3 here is CASSPGQGIETQYF. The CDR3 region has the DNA TGTGCCAGCAGCCCGGGACAGGGGATTGAGACCCAGTACTTC.

The CDR3 nucleotides are TGTGCCAGCCTGGGACAGGGGGCCTCTGAAGCTTTCTTT. Translated, it gives CASLGQGASEAFF. The chain joins TRBV25-1 to TRBJ1-1; 12 positions agree with TRBD1. Unmatched junction bases numbered 4, after V lost 8 bases and J lost 6 bases. The germline V gene has CDR1 MGHDK and CDR2 SYGVNS. This CDR3 spans 13 amino acids.

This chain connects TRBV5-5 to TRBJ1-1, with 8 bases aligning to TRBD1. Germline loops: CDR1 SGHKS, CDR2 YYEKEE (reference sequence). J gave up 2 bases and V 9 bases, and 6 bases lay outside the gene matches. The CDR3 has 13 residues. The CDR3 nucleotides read TGTGCCACCCAGGGACAGGATAACACTGAAGCTTTCTTT. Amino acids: CATQGQDNTEAFF.

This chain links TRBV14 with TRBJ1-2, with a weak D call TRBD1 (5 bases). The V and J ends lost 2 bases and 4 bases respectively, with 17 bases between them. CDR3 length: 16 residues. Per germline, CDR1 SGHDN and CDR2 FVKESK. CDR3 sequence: CASSQTGRSHSYGYTF. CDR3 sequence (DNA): TGTGCCAGCAGCCAAACAGGACGGTCGCATTCCTATGGCTACACCTTC.

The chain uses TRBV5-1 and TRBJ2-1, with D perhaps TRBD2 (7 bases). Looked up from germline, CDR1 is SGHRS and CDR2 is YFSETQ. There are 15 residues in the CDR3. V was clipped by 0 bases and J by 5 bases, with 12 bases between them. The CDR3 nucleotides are TGCGCCAGCAGCTTGGTAGGGGGGGCTCACAATGAGCAGTTCTTC. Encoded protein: CASSLVGGAHNEQFF.

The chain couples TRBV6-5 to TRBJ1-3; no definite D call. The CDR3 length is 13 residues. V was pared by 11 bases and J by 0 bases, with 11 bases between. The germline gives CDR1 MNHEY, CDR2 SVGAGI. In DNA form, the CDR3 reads TGTGCCGTTGGAGGGCTCTCTGGAAACACCATATATTTT. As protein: CAVGGLSGNTIYF.

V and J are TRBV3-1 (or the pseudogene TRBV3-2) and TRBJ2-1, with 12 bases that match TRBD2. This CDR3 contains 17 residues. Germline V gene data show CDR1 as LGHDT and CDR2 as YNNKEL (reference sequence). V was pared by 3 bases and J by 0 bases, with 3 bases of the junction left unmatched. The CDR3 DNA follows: TGTGCCAGCAGCCAGGCGACTAGCGGGAGCTCCTACAATGAGCAGTTCTTC. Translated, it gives CASSQATSGSSYNEQFF.

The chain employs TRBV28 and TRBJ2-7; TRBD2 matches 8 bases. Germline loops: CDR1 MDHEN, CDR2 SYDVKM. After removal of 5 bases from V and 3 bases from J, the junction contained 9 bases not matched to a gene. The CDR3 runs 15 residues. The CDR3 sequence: CASSTPGGGNYEQYF. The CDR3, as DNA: TGTGCCAGCAGTACGCCCGGCGGGGGGAACTACGAGCAGTACTTC.

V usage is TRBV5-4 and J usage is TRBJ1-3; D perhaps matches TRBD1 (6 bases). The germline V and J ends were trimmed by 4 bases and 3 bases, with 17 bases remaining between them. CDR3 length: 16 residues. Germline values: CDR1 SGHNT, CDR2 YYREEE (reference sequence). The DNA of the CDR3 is TGTGCCAGCAGCCCTGGTCGGGGGGCTGTTGGAAACACCATATATTTT. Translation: CASSPGRGAVGNTIYF. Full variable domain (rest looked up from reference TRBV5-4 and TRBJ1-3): ETGVTQSPTHLIKTRGQQVTLRCSSQSGHNTVSWYQQALGQGPQFIFQYYREEENGRGNFPPRFSGLQFPNYSSELNVNALELDDSALYLCASSPGRGAVGNTIYFGEGSWLTVV.

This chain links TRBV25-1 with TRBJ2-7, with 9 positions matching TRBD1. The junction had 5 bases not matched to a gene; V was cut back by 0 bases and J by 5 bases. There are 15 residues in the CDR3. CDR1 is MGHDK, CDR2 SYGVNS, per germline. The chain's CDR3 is CASSEYGQGFNEQYF. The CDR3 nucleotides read TGTGCCAGCAGTGAATATGGACAGGGGTTCAACGAGCAGTACTTC.

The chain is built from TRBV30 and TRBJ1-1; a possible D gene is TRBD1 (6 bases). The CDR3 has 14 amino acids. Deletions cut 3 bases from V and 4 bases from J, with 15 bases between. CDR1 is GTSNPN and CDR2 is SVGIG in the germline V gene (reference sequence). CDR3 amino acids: CAWSPIGGSTEAFF. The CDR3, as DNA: TGTGCCTGGAGCCCCATAGGGGGAAGCACTGAAGCTTTCTTT.

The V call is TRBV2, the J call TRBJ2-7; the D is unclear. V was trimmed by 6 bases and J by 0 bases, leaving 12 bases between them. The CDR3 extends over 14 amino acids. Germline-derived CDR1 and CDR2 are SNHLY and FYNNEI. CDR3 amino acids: CASRPRFLSYEQYF. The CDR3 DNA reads TGTGCCAGCAGGCCGCGATTCCTCTCCTACGAGCAGTACTTC.

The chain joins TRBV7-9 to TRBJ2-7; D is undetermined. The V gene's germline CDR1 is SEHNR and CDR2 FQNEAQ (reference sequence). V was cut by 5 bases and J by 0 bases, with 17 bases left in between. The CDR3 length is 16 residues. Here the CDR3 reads CASSPSVERDSYEQYF. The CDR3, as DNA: TGTGCCAGCAGCCCCAGTGTAGAGCGTGACTCCTACGAGCAGTACTTC.

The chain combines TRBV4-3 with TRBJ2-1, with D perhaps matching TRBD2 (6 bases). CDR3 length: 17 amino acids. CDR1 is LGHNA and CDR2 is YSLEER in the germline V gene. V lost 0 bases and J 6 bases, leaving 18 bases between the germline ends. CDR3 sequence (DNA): TGCGCCAGCAGCCAAGATGTACGTGGCGGGATCTTCAATGAGCAGTTCTTC. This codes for CASSQDVRGGIFNEQFF.

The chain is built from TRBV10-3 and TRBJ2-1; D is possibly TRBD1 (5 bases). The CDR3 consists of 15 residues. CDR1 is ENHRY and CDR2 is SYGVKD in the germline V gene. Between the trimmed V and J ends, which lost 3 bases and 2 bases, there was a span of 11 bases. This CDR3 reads CAISDPTETYNEQFF. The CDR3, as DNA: TGTGCCATCAGTGATCCGACAGAAACCTACAATGAGCAGTTCTTC.